The clone carrying this T cell receptor beta chain was seen only once. Its target is not known. The germline V gene has CDR1 MDHEN and CDR2 SYDVKM. V was clipped by 0 bases and J by 0 bases; unmatched bases: 2. This CDR3 region has 16 residues. The sample originates from a study of blood T cells in healthy people across ages. Regarding the study as a whole: The study regarded diversity estimates from one million T cells as underestimates. TCR beta diversity was tightly associated with the proportion of naive T cells.

The authors ran a second PCR of about 6 to 11 cycles using a sample-barcoded 5' primer and a J-beta primer mix. Through a template-switch adaptor with 12 random nucleotides, each cDNA molecule received a tag. TCRdb reprocessed the 5' RACE reads with MiXCR, giving one entry per CDR3 protein. The sample lists over 950,000 distinct CDR3 sequences; just over 50% were seen once. This chain connects TRBV28 to TRBJ2-1; 7 bases line up with TRBD2. This clonotype was sampled from a woman aged 60 to 75 in good health. The sequencing input was blood. The CDR3: CASSLWRECSYNEQFF. In DNA, the CDR3 is TGTGCCAGCAGTTTATGGCGGGAGTGCTCCTACAATGAGCAGTTCTTC. Complete variable domain (other parts from reference TRBV28 and TRBJ2-1): DVKVTQSSRYLVKRTGEKVFLECVQDMDHENMFWYRQDPGLGLRLIYFSYDVKMKEKGDIPEGYSVSREKKERFSLILESASTNQTSMYLCASSLWRECSYNEQFFGPGTRLTVL.